These T cell receptor beta chains were read from a single sample in a study of blood T cell repertoires in COVID-19. The table came from immunoSEQ multiplex PCR; TCRdb's copy has only in-frame clones and leaves some out. In the table there are over 55,000 clones, around 81% of which are singletons. Material: peripheral blood. These receptors were taken from an older man with COVID-19, enrolled during active disease. Each CDR3 is given with its conserved first and last residue. The order of the fields is clone size, D gene, V gene, J gene, CDR3 protein, CDR3 DNA. A D gene is named only where the DNA matches it firmly. Clone size is not always given. Where it is, it says once, few, many or a class for expanded clones.

NA,TRBD2,TRBV6-7,TRBJ2-1,CASSYSLTAGGGTYNEQFF,TGTGCCAGCAGTTACTCGTTAACCGCGGGAGGGGGAACCTACAATGAGCAGTTCTTC
few,NA,TRBV19,TRBJ2-2,CASSILSTGELFF,TGTGCCAGTAGTATCCTGAGCACCGGGGAGCTGTTTTTT
NA,NA,TRBV5-1,TRBJ2-1,CASGMEGLYNEQFF,TGCGCCAGCGGTATGGAGGGGCTTTACAATGAGCAGTTCTTC
once,NA,TRBV30,TRBJ1-6,CAWTGNGSPLHF,TGTGCCTGGACAGGGAACGGGTCACCCCTCCACTTT
few,NA,TRBV5-1,TRBJ2-5,CASSQTQETQYF,TGCGCCAGCAGCCAAACACAAGAGACCCAGTACTTC
NA,TRBD1,TRBV30,TRBJ2-5,CAWSPGGEETQYF,TGTGCCTGGAGCCCAGGGGGCGAAGAGACCCAGTACTTC
NA,NA,TRBV7-6,TRBJ1-2,CASSLVVGQGPYGYTF,TGTGCCAGCAGCTTAGTAGTGGGCCAGGGGCCCTATGGCTACACCTTC
NA,TRBD1,TRBV5-1,TRBJ1-1,CASSLGGGRNTEAFF,TGCGCCAGCAGCTTGGGAGGGGGCCGGAACACTGAAGCTTTCTTT
NA,TRBD2,TRBV11-3,TRBJ2-3,CASSPRLAGGPVSDTQYF,TGTGCCAGCAGCCCTAGACTAGCGGGGGGACCCGTTTCAGATACGCAGTATTTT
NA,TRBD1,TRBV6-6,TRBJ1-2,CASSPTGTGGGDYGYTF,TGTGCCAGCAGTCCTACCGGTACAGGGGGCGGAGACTATGGCTACACCTTC
NA,TRBD1,TRBV30,TRBJ1-5,CASQTGTGYQPQHF,TGTGCCTCTCAAACCGGGACAGGGTATCAGCCCCAGCATTTT
NA,TRBD1,TRBV7-9,TRBJ2-5,CASSQLGQGGETQYF,TGTGCCAGCAGCCAATTAGGACAGGGGGGAGAGACCCAGTACTTC
NA,NA,TRBV5-5,TRBJ2-1,CASSSPGGERTYNEQFF,TGTGCCAGCAGCTCCCCGGGGGGCGAGCGGACTTACAATGAGCAGTTCTTC
once,NA,TRBV21-1,TRBJ2-1,CASSKEGTGDNYNEQFF,TGTGCCAGCAGCAAAGAGGGTACAGGTGATAACTACAATGAGCAGTTCTTC
NA,NA,TRBV6-1,TRBJ1-5,CASSSPGQPQHF,TGTGCCAGCAGTTCTCCAGGGCAGCCCCAGCATTTT
once,TRBD1,TRBV30,TRBJ1-1,CAWSRDRETEAFF,TGTGCCTGGAGCAGGGACAGGGAGACTGAAGCTTTCTTT
NA,NA,TRBV5-1,TRBJ2-5,CASCRTVQETQYF,TGCGCCAGCTGCCGGACTGTTCAAGAGACCCAGTACTTC
few,TRBD2,TRBV7-2,TRBJ2-7,CASSLIGGGLAGYEQYF,TGTGCCAGCAGCTTGATCGGGGGGGGACTAGCGGGTTACGAGCAGTACTTC
NA,TRBD1,TRBV30,TRBJ1-4,CAWSKQGGGANEKLFF,TGTGCCTGGAGCAAACAGGGGGGGGGAGCTAATGAAAAACTGTTTTTT
NA,TRBD2,TRBV10-1,TRBJ2-2,CASSGLAGAGTGELFF,TGCGCCAGCAGTGGACTAGCGGGAGCGGGAACCGGGGAGCTGTTTTTT